The source of this T cell receptor (beta chain) is a study of blood T cell repertoires in COVID-19 (dated by TCRdb to 2018 to 2021). Concerning the study at large: The collaborator samples originated in the United States, Italy and Spain and spanned the acute and convalescent phases of COVID-19. The material from the prospective study consisted of cDNA or gDNA derived from T cells, B-cell-depleted T cells, or PBMCs. Subjects who had been exposed to COVID-19, were actively infected with it, or had recovered from it provided the deeply sampled blood TCRbeta repertoires that made up the dataset. A freely available public database, intended as a resource for researchers studying the immune response to SARS-CoV-2, is where the repertoires were released. Samples came from the ongoing ImmuneRACE study (first 160 participants) plus 1,254 subjects from 6 global collaborators. A de-identified subject ID, COVID-19 status, age in years and sex were almost always included in the sample metadata. Where available, HLA class I and class II types were obtained from metadata supplied by the sample provider rather than from assay-based typing. Beyond this particular receptor, the publication reports: The quantity of clinical and demographic metadata differed by source and by participant and was supplied without curation.

Each collaborating institution followed its own protocols to collect whole blood in K2EDTA tubes. For TCRbeta analysis, collaborators shipped samples in one of three forms: frozen whole blood, isolated PBMCs, or DNA extracted from either of those sample types. A note on this clone: This receptor's antigen is unknown. No qualities accompany the bases; no much larger clone lies one base away.

TCRbeta CDR3 regions were amplified from genomic DNA by means of the immunoSEQ Assay, a bias-controlled multiplex PCR. For the original study's pipeline: The number of nucleated cells in each sample was estimated from the amplification of reference gene primers within the assay. Sequence reads were collapsed and filtered to measure the absolute abundance of every unique TCRbeta CDR3 rearrangement. Productive Simpson clonality was computed per sample as the square root of Simpson's diversity index over productive rearrangements. Held by TCRdb, this immuneACCESS table contains in-frame sequences only and omits some clones. Under half of the omission traces to an unresolved V gene where checked; the cause of the rest is unknown. V, J and clone size derive from that table, while D and trimming were established from the DNA sequence. The sample data list roughly 100,000 clones, and roughly three quarters of these were observed just once. Of the sample, roughly a tenth falls within the top ten clones.

The V and J ends are trimmed by 4 bases and 5 bases, leaving 15 bases between them. The CDR3 holds 15 amino acids from the cysteine to the phenylalanine. Kept here is only the CDR3 DNA, which spans 45 bases and is read in frame from base 1. CDR1 and CDR2 are read off the germline V gene as SGHDN and FVKESK. The chain is assembled from TRBV14 and TRBJ1-3, with the D gene not confidently named. The sample consisted of peripheral blood. The sequence was obtained from an elderly woman with acute or convalescent COVID-19. The CDR3 reads CASSPIGGRRNTIYF. The nucleotide sequence is given as TGTGCCAGCAGCCCAATAGGCGGGAGGAGAAACACCATATATTTT.